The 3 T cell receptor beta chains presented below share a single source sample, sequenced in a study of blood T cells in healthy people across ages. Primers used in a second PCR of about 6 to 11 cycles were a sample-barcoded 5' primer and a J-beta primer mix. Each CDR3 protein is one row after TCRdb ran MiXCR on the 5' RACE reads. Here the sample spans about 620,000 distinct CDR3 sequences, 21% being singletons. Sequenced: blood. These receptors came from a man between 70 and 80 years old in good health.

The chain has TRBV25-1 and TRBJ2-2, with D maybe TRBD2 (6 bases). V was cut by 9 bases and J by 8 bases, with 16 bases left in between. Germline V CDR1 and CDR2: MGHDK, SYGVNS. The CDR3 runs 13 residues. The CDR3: CASSSVGGGELFF. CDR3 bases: TGTGCCAGTAGTTCTGTTGGGGGGGGGGAGCTGTTTTTT.

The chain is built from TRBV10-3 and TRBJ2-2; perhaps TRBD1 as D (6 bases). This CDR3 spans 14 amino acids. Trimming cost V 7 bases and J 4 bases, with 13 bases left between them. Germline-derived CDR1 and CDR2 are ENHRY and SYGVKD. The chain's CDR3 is CAITRGQLTGELFF. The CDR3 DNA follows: TGTGCCATCACCCGGGGACAACTCACCGGGGAGCTGTTTTTT.

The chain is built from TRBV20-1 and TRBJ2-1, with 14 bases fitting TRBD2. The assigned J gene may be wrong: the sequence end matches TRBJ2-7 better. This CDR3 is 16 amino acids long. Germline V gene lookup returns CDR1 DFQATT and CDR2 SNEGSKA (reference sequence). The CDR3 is CSARAGTSGSLREQYF. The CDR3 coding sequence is TGCAGTGCTAGAGCCGGGACTAGCGGGAGTTTGCGCGAGCAGTACTTC.